One sample yielded the 8 T cell receptor beta chains listed below, sequenced in a study of cytomegalovirus exposure and HLA in healthy donors. A multiplex PCR was run with 60 Vbeta primers and 13 Jbeta primers. Sequenced by immunoSEQ multiplex PCR; TCRdb stores in-frame clones only, minus some. Counted here are around 90,000 clones, approximately 81% occurring once; the ten biggest clones make up less than 8%. Sequenced material: PBMCs. The receptors stem from a man between 35 and 55 years old in good health and CMV-seropositive.

The chain joins TRBV19 to TRBJ2-3; 10 nucleotides line up with TRBD2. The J segment lost 4 bases and the V segment lost 4 bases, leaving 2 bases of the junction unmatched. CDR3 length equals 14 residues. The germline V gene has CDR1 LNHDA and CDR2 SQIVND (reference sequence). CDR3 sequence (DNA): TGTGCCAGTAGTACTAGCGGGAGAGCAGATACGCAGTATTTT. Encoded protein: CASSTSGRADTQYF.

This clone has only a few counts. The V and J genes are TRBV7-9 and TRBJ2-5, with TRBD1 identical over 9 bases. Germline values: CDR1 SEHNR, CDR2 FQNEAQ (reference sequence). The CDR3 length is 14 residues. Losses at the gene ends were 5 bases for V and 5 bases for J; bases not matched to a gene: 6. In DNA form, the CDR3 reads TGTGCCAGCAGCCCCCGGACAGGGGAGGAGACCCAGTACTTC. Amino acids: CASSPRTGEETQYF.

The chain joins TRBV5-8 to TRBJ1-4, with TRBD1 matching 7 bases. V was pared by 0 bases and J by 8 bases, with 13 bases of the junction left unmatched. The V gene's germline CDR1 is SGHTS and CDR2 YDEGEE. This CDR3 is 17 amino acids long. DNA for the CDR3: TGTGCCAGCAGCTTGGCACATTCGAACAGGGGTTTAGAAAAACTGTTTTTT. Translating gives CASSLAHSNRGLEKLFF.

This chain links TRBV6-5 with TRBJ2-3; the D gene is possibly TRBD2 (6 bases). Germline lookup yields CDR1 MNHEY and CDR2 SVGAGI. Trimming removed 4 bases from V and 2 bases from J, with 16 bases in between. This CDR3 is built from 16 residues. The CDR3 coding sequence is TGTGCCAGCAGTTCGGGACTTAACCTCTACACAGATACGCAGTATTTT. It codes for CASSSGLNLYTDTQYF.

This chain connects TRBV12-5 to TRBJ2-7; D unresolved. V lost 6 bases and J 2 bases, leaving 11 bases between the germline ends. CDR3 length: 13 residues. The germline V gene has CDR1 LGHNT and CDR2 FRNRAP. CDR3 nucleotide sequence: TGTGCTAGTGGCATCTACCGCACCTACGAGCAGTACTTC. Its protein is CASGIYRTYEQYF. The whole variable domain, filled in from reference TRBV12-5 and TRBJ2-7, reads DARVTQTPRHKVTEMGQEVTMRCQPILGHNTVFWYRQTMMQGLELLAYFRNRAPLDDSGMPKDRFSAEMPDATLATLKIQPSEPRDSAVYFCASGIYRTYEQYFGPGTRLTVT.

This sequence joins TRBV29-1 and TRBJ2-7, with TRBD2 as a possible D gene (5 bases). Trimming removed 4 bases at V and 0 bases at J, with 7 bases between. Germline V lookup: CDR1 SQVTM, CDR2 ANQGSEA. CDR3 length: 12 amino acids. CDR3 sequence: CSVVRGSYEQYF. In DNA form, the CDR3 reads TGCAGCGTTGTTCGGGGCTCCTACGAGCAGTACTTC.

CDR3 sequence: CASSSGLVPLEQYF. CDR3 nucleotides: TGTGCCAGCAGCTCGGGACTAGTACCTTTAGAGCAGTACTTC. This chain uses TRBV5-4 with TRBJ2-5; 8 bases agree with TRBD2. The CDR3 is 14 amino acids. V shed 3 bases and J 11 bases; nucleotides not matched to a gene: 12. Germline lookup yields CDR1 SGHNT and CDR2 YYREEE (reference sequence).

This chain connects TRBV6-1 to TRBJ2-7; the D is unclear. Looked up from germline, CDR1 is MNHNS and CDR2 is SASEGT. Trimming took 1 base from V and 3 from J, leaving 7 bases between them. The CDR3 has 13 amino acids. Here the CDR3 DNA reads TGTGCCAGCAGTGAAGTTTACGGCTACGAGCAGTACTTC. Translated, it gives CASSEVYGYEQYF.